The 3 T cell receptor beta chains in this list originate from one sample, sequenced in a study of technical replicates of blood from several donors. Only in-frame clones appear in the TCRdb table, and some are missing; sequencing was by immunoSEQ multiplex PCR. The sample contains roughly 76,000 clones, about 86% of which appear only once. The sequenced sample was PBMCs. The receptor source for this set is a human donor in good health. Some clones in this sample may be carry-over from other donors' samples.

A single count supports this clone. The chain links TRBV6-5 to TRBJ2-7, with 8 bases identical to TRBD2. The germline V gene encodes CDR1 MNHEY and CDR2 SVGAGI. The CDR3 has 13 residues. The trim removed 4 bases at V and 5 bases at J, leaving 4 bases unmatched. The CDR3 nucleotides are TGTGCCAGCAGTTTATCCGGGAGGGACGAGCAGTACTTC. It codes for CASSLSGRDEQYF.

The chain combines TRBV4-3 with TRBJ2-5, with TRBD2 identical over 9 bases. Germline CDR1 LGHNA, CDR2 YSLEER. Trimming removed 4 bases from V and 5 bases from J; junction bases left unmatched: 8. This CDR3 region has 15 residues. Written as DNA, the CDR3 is TGCGCCAGCAGCCGTAGCGGGGGCACGGGGGAGACCCAGTACTTC. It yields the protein CASSRSGGTGETQYF.

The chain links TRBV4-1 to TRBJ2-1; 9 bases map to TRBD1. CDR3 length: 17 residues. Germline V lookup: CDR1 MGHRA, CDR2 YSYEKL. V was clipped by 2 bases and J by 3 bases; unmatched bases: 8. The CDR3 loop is CASSQRSGQGNYNEQFF. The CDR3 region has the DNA TGCGCCAGCAGCCAAAGGTCCGGACAGGGGAACTACAATGAGCAGTTCTTC.